Listed below are T cell receptor beta chains from one sample, sequenced in a study of T cells after yellow fever vaccination. MiXCR, run by TCRdb on the 5' RACE reads, gives a single entry per CDR3 protein. The repertoire consists of around 320,000 distinct CDR3 sequences, with roughly 10% occurring once and the leading ten covering approximately 3.3%. The source material was CD4+ T cells sorted from PBMCs, sampled 45 days after the yellow fever booster vaccination. The origin of the receptors is a man aged 18 to 35 who received the YFV17D yellow fever vaccine. Each CDR3 is given with its conserved first and last residue. A D gene is named only where the DNA matches it firmly. Expanded clones get a size class; other rows say once, few or many, or leave the size out.

v_call	cdr3_length	j_call	d_call	clone_size	cdr3_aa	cdr3_nt
TRBV15	15	TRBJ1-2	-	many	CATSRDLTGWSGYTF	TGTGCCACCAGCAGAGATTTAACAGGATGGAGTGGCTACACCTTC
TRBV5-1	15	TRBJ2-5	-	-	CASSFLAPAQETQYF	TGCGCCAGCAGCTTCTTAGCACCAGCTCAAGAGACCCAGTACTTC
TRBV12-3/TRBV12-4	14	TRBJ1-1	-	many	CASRVSGSNTEAFF	TGTGCCAGCAGGGTGTCGGGATCGAACACTGAAGCTTTCTTT
TRBV7-2	19	TRBJ1-6	-	many	CASSLQAVRGAADNSPLHF	TGTGCCAGCAGCTTACAGGCAGTAAGGGGGGCCGCGGATAATTCACCCCTCCACTTT
TRBV20-1	19	TRBJ1-2	TRBD1	-	CSASPGTGGIPTANYGYTF	TGCAGTGCTAGTCCCGGGACAGGGGGAATCCCCACAGCTAACTATGGCTACACCTTC
TRBV5-1	16	TRBJ2-4	-	few	CASSQGRVEGTNIQYF	TGCGCCAGCAGCCAAGGGAGAGTGGAGGGGACGAACATTCAGTACTTC
TRBV6-6	12	TRBJ2-5	-	many	CASRMYLETQYF	TGTGCCAGCAGGATGTACTTAGAGACCCAGTACTTC
TRBV18	14	TRBJ2-7	-	-	CASSGPLSSRWQYF	TGTGCCAGCTCAGGCCCCCTTTCGAGCCGTTGGCAGTACTTC
TRBV20-1	14	TRBJ2-1	TRBD2	many	CSTYNSGGANEQFF	TGCAGTACCTACAATAGCGGGGGGGCCAATGAGCAGTTCTTC
TRBV25-1	14	TRBJ1-3	-	few	CASSERGPGNTIYF	TGTGCCAGCAGTGAACGAGGCCCTGGAAACACCATATATTTT
TRBV5-1	15	TRBJ2-5	TRBD1	few	CASSSYRGRVETQYF	TGCGCCAGCAGCTCCTACAGGGGCCGGGTAGAGACCCAGTACTTC
TRBV9	15	TRBJ1-3	-	-	CASSVTDFSGNTIYF	TGTGCCAGCAGCGTGACAGATTTCTCTGGAAACACCATATATTTT
TRBV4-3	17	TRBJ1-6	-	-	CASSQDKAWSNNSPLHF	TGCGCCAGCAGCCAAGATAAGGCGTGGAGTAATAATTCACCCCTCCACTTT
TRBV10-3	17	TRBJ1-2	-	-	CAITPSLAENPVDGYTF	TGTGCCATCACTCCGAGCCTTGCCGAAAACCCGGTGGATGGCTACACCTTC
TRBV5-4	13	TRBJ2-5	-	-	CASSLFGEETQYF	TGTGCCAGCAGCTTGTTCGGGGAGGAGACCCAGTACTTC
TRBV6-4	14	TRBJ2-3	TRBD1	-	CASSPQGVPDTQYF	TGTGCCAGCAGTCCACAGGGGGTCCCAGATACGCAGTATTTT
TRBV7-2	15	TRBJ2-3	-	-	CASSLVAGLTDTQYF	TGTGCCAGCAGCTTAGTGGCGGGGCTCACAGATACGCAGTATTTT
TRBV3-1	16	TRBJ2-5	-	few	CASSPPGLSWGETQYF	TGTGCCAGCAGCCCCCCGGGACTCTCCTGGGGGGAGACCCAGTACTTC
TRBV11-1	14	TRBJ2-7	TRBD1	few	CASSFVGQDYEQYF	TGTGCCAGCAGCTTTGTCGGACAGGACTACGAGCAGTACTTC
TRBV18	15	TRBJ1-2	-	-	CASSRGYREDYGYTF	TGTGCCAGCTCACGGGGCTACAGGGAGGACTATGGCTACACCTTC
TRBV7-9	16	TRBJ1-1	-	-	CASSLAFTPGNTEAFF	TGTGCCAGCAGCTTAGCTTTTACTCCGGGGAACACTGAAGCTTTCTTT
TRBV12-3/TRBV12-4	13	TRBJ2-3	-	few	CASTLLASDTQYF	TGTGCCAGCACTCTACTAGCATCAGATACGCAGTATTTT